This entry features one T cell receptor (beta chain) sequence. The data belong to a study of cytomegalovirus exposure and HLA in healthy donors. Amplification used 60 Vbeta primers and 13 Jbeta primers. Using immunoSEQ multiplex PCR, the repertoire was profiled, and TCRdb retains in-frame clones only, with some absent. The sample records 83,000 or so clones, roughly 77% being singletons. Sequencing used PBMCs. This clonotype was sampled from a woman aged 40 to 55 in good health and CMV-seropositive.

The CDR3: CASSRGGVYGYTF. CDR3 nucleotides: TGTGCCAGCAGCCGAGGGGGCGTCTATGGCTACACCTTC. The rearrangement uses TRBV11-2 and TRBJ1-2, with 7 bases lining up with TRBD1. The CDR3 has 13 residues. Germline V CDR1 and CDR2: SGHAT, FQNNGV. The J segment lost 4 bases and the V segment lost 5 bases, leaving 4 bases of the junction unmatched.